Each of the 28 T cell receptor beta chains below was sequenced from the same sample in a study of response to subunit inactivated influenza vaccine. MiXCR was run by TCRdb on the RT-PCR reads, yielding one entry per CDR3 protein. This sample has about 650,000 distinct CDR3 sequences, with about 15% found just once. This specimen was PBMCs from blood, taken 11 to 12 days after vaccination. These TCRs come from a man aged 50 to 59 who received an inactivated influenza vaccine.

This clonotype appeared a few times. The chain has TRBV15 and TRBJ1-4; D remains ambiguous. With 5 bases removed from V and 3 bases from J, the gap between germline ends came to 7 bases. Germline loops: CDR1 LNHNV, CDR2 YYDKDF (reference sequence). The CDR3 runs to 13 residues. CDR3 protein: CATSVVSNEKLFF. The CDR3 region has the DNA TGTGCCACCAGCGTAGTTTCTAATGAAAAACTGTTTTTT.

The V gene is TRBV18, the J gene TRBJ2-7; 9 bases fit TRBD1. This CDR3 contains 16 residues. Trimming cost V 2 bases and J 1 base; bases outside gene matches: 6. Germline values: CDR1 KGHSH, CDR2 LQKENI. The CDR3 loop is CASSPMAGTGSYEQYF. CDR3 nucleotides: TGTGCCAGCTCACCAATGGCCGGGACAGGGTCCTACGAGCAGTACTTC.

This chain links TRBV7-8 with TRBJ2-7; D call uncertain. The V end was cut by 5 bases, the J end by 6 bases, with 11 bases between. Germline assignment: CDR1 SGHVS and CDR2 FQNEAQ. This CDR3 spans 12 amino acids. For the CDR3, the DNA is TGTGCCAGCAGCCACTCCACGGTCGAGCAGTACTTC. It is translated as CASSHSTVEQYF.

A few counts support this clonotype. The chain links TRBV5-1 to TRBJ1-2, with TRBD1 matching 8 bases. Germline CDR1 reads SGHRS; CDR2 reads YFSETQ. The trim removed 4 bases at V and 4 bases at J, leaving 21 bases unmatched. CDR3 size: 19 residues. The CDR3 region is CASSPGAGTGPVVSYGYTF. DNA of the CDR3: TGCGCCAGCAGCCCTGGGGCCGGGACAGGACCTGTGGTGTCCTATGGCTACACCTTC.

This clonotype has only a few counts. The rearrangement uses TRBV5-1 and TRBJ2-1; D gene unclear. There are 16 residues in the CDR3. Germline lookup yields CDR1 SGHRS and CDR2 YFSETQ. Between the trimmed V and J ends, which lost 0 bases and 2 bases, there was a span of 12 bases. CDR3 sequence (DNA): TGCGCCAGCAGCTTGGTAGGCAACCCAACCTACAATGAGCAGTTCTTC. Its translation: CASSLVGNPTYNEQFF.

CDR3 region: CASSPGLAFDTQYF. CDR3 in DNA: TGTGCCAGCAGCCCAGGACTAGCGTTCGATACGCAGTATTTT. V and J are TRBV7-3 and TRBJ2-3; 9 bases are a match to TRBD2. Trimming at V came to 5 bases and at J to 6 bases, leaving 6 bases not matched to a gene. Germline lookup yields CDR1 SGHTA and CDR2 FQGTGA. This CDR3 has 14 amino acids.

V usage is TRBV19 and J usage is TRBJ2-6; no firm D call. V dropped 5 bases and J dropped 2 bases, with 13 bases sitting between them. The CDR3 has 16 residues. In germline, CDR1 is LNHDA, CDR2 SQIVND (reference sequence). CDR3: CASSSPSPPGANVLTF. The CDR3 bases are TGTGCCAGTAGTTCCCCAAGTCCTCCTGGGGCCAACGTCCTGACTTTC.

The V and J genes are TRBV3-1 and TRBJ1-2, with D unclear. The CDR3 is 14 amino acids. V shed 0 bases and J shed 6 bases, with 11 bases lying between them. Germline V CDR1 and CDR2: LGHDT, YNNKEL (reference sequence). The CDR3 spells CASSQDFRGNGYTF. In nucleotides, the CDR3 is TGTGCCAGCAGCCAAGATTTCCGCGGCAATGGCTACACCTTC.

There are a few counts of this clonotype. The chain joins TRBV20-1 to TRBJ2-3; D unclear. The CDR3 loop spans 14 amino acids. Germline-derived CDR1 and CDR2 are DFQATT and SNEGSKA (reference sequence). V was clipped by 3 bases and J by 1 base, with 11 bases between them. The CDR3 loop is CSASHARRTDTQYF. Written as DNA, the CDR3 is TGCAGTGCTAGCCATGCTAGACGCACAGATACGCAGTATTTT.

This clonotype turned up a few times. The V gene is TRBV5-1, the J gene TRBJ2-1; 9 bases are shared with TRBD2. V lost 4 bases to trimming and J lost 0 bases; unmatched junction nucleotides: 5. The CDR3 is made up of 16 amino acids. Per the germline V gene, CDR1 is SGHRS and CDR2 is YFSETQ. Here the CDR3 DNA reads TGCGCCAGCAGCCATAGCGGGGGTGCCTCCTACAATGAGCAGTTCTTC. This codes for CASSHSGGASYNEQFF.

V usage is TRBV13 and J usage is TRBJ2-1; TRBD2 matches 7 bases. V lost 5 bases to trimming and J lost 1 base; unmatched junction nucleotides: 11. CDR1 and CDR2 (germline): PRHDT, FYEKMQ (reference sequence). This CDR3 is 17 amino acids long. The DNA of the CDR3 is TGTGCCAGCAGCACCAATCTCGCGGGGGTTTCCTACAATGAGCAGTTCTTC. The encoded protein is CASSTNLAGVSYNEQFF.

This clonotype was counted between two and nine times. The rearrangement links TRBV3-1 to TRBJ2-3; perhaps TRBD1 as D (6 bases). Trimming pared 0 bases from V and 13 bases from J, leaving 14 bases between. Per germline, CDR1 LGHDT and CDR2 YNNKEL (reference sequence). The CDR3 runs 13 residues. CDR3 nucleotide sequence: TGTGCCAGCAGCCAAGATTTAGGACAGTCCGAGTATTTT. This encodes CASSQDLGQSEYF.

This clonotype was recorded a few times. J is TRBJ1-4 and V is TRBV15; D might be TRBD1 (5 bases). The germline gives CDR1 LNHNV, CDR2 YYDKDF (reference sequence). V gave up 4 bases and J gave up 0 bases, with 9 bases separating them. The CDR3 covers 15 residues. CDR3 amino acids: CATSTRQSTNEKLFF. The CDR3 region has the DNA TGTGCCACCAGCACCCGACAGTCAACTAATGAAAAACTGTTTTTT.

The sample holds a few counts of this clonotype. The V gene is TRBV29-1, the J gene TRBJ1-2, with a possible D match to TRBD1 (6 bases). CDR3 length equals 11 residues. V was shortened by 7 bases and J by 8 bases, with 14 bases between the two germline ends. CDR1 is SQVTM and CDR2 is ANQGSEA in the germline V gene. This CDR3 reads CSGMTGGGYTF. The CDR3 DNA is TGCAGCGGTATGACAGGCGGGGGCTACACCTTC.

This clonotype was detected a few times. J is TRBJ2-5 and V is TRBV12-3 or TRBV12-4; 7 bases line up with TRBD1. The CDR3 is 14 amino acids. V shed 5 bases, J shed 3 bases, and the junction held 6 bases outside the gene matches. In nucleotides, the CDR3 is TGTGCCAGCAGTCACCCGGGACAGAAAGAGACCCAGTACTTC. Translation gives CASSHPGQKETQYF.

This chain links TRBV18 with TRBJ2-1, with 10 bases aligning to TRBD2. From germline, CDR1 is KGHSH and CDR2 LQKENI. The CDR3 covers 17 residues. Trimming cost V 1 base and J 4 bases; bases outside gene matches: 7. This CDR3 reads CASSPRTSGIGYNEQFF. The CDR3 DNA reads as TGTGCCAGCTCACCACGGACTAGCGGAATCGGATACAATGAGCAGTTCTTC.

The DNA for the CDR3 is TGTGCCAGCCGGGGGGGCGCAGTTTACGAGCAGTACTTC. Protein: CASRGGAVYEQYF. This chain joins TRBV12-3 or TRBV12-4 and TRBJ2-7; 8 bases are a match to TRBD2. This CDR3 has 13 amino acids. V lost 8 bases to trimming and J lost 4 bases; unmatched junction nucleotides: 7.

The V gene is TRBV20-1, the J gene TRBJ2-3; 9 bases fit TRBD1. Per germline, CDR1 DFQATT and CDR2 SNEGSKA (reference sequence). The CDR3 runs 16 residues. With 6 bases clipped from V and 4 bases from J, the junction kept 14 bases outside the gene matches. The CDR3 reads CSAARPQGAKADTQYF. The CDR3 coding sequence is TGCAGTGCCGCCCGCCCACAGGGGGCGAAGGCAGATACGCAGTATTTT.

V and J are TRBV16 and TRBJ2-3; D unresolved. CDR3 length equals 13 residues. The germline CDR1 and CDR2 sequences are KGHSY and FQNENV. V was trimmed by 0 bases and J by 14 bases, leaving 15 bases between them. For the CDR3, the DNA is TGTGCCAGCAGCCAATCGCTAGTAGCTGACCGGTATTTT. Amino acid sequence: CASSQSLVADRYF.

This clonotype was counted between two and nine times. The chain has TRBV7-2 and TRBJ2-3, with 11 nucleotides matching TRBD2. The CDR3 spans 15 residues. V shed 5 bases and J 4 bases; nucleotides not matched to a gene: 5. The germline V gene has CDR1 SGHTA and CDR2 FQGNSA. Written as DNA, the CDR3 is TGTGCCAGCAGCATCGGGACTAGCGGTCCAGATACGCAGTATTTT. Its translation is CASSIGTSGPDTQYF.

This clonotype turned up a few times. The rearrangement links TRBV5-1 to TRBJ1-1, with D perhaps matching TRBD1 (6 bases). Per the germline V gene, CDR1 is SGHRS and CDR2 is YFSETQ. CDR3 length: 15 amino acids. V shed 0 bases and J shed 1 base, with 10 bases lying between them. CDR3 loop: CASSLAGTWNTEAFF. The CDR3 DNA reads TGCGCCAGCAGCTTGGCGGGGACATGGAACACTGAAGCTTTCTTT.

This clonotype occurred a few times. V gene TRBV20-1 combines with J gene TRBJ2-1; possible D gene TRBD2, 6 bases. Germline CDR1 DFQATT, CDR2 SNEGSKA (reference sequence). V lost 1 base to trimming and J lost 4 bases, with 14 bases between them. This CDR3 contains 15 residues. The DNA for the CDR3 is TGCAGTGCTAGAGCGCGGGGAACGTTATACAATGAGCAGTTCTTC. This gives the protein CSARARGTLYNEQFF.

This clonotype has more than one count but fewer than ten. The chain uses TRBV6-7 and TRBJ2-5; the D is unclear. TRBV6-7 is given ORF status, its function remaining uncertain. CDR3 size: 16 residues. V was trimmed by 3 bases and J by 5 bases, leaving 19 bases between them. The CDR3 loop reads CASSYHGAANSETQYF. The CDR3 bases are TGTGCCAGCAGTTATCACGGCGCCGCTAATTCGGAGACCCAGTACTTC.

The CDR3 region has the DNA TGCGCCAGCAGCCAGACAGGGCATCAGCCCCAGCATTTT. Translation: CASSQTGHQPQHF. V and J are TRBV4-3 and TRBJ1-5, with 7 bases identical to TRBD1. V shed 3 bases, J shed 5 bases, and the junction held 1 base outside the gene matches. The CDR3 has 13 residues. The V gene's germline CDR1 is LGHNA and CDR2 YSLEER.

This clonotype came up a few times. The V and J genes are TRBV7-8 and TRBJ2-7, with 12 positions matching TRBD2. The CDR3 spans 15 residues. Germline lookup yields CDR1 SGHVS and CDR2 FQNEAQ. J lost 3 bases, V lost 2 bases, and 2 bases had no gene match. The CDR3 region has the DNA TGTGCCAGCAGCTTACCGACTAGCGGGGGCTACGAGCAGTACTTC. Translated, it gives CASSLPTSGGYEQYF.

The gene calls are TRBV20-1 and TRBJ1-5; D might be TRBD1 (5 bases). The CDR3 length is 15 residues. Germline assignment: CDR1 DFQATT and CDR2 SNEGSKA (reference sequence). V lost 0 bases and J 6 bases, leaving 15 bases between the germline ends. This CDR3 reads CSARDQWTIGQPQHF. In DNA form, the CDR3 reads TGCAGTGCTAGAGATCAGTGGACAATTGGTCAGCCCCAGCATTTT.

The gene calls are TRBV20-1 and TRBJ2-7; D is perhaps TRBD2 (5 bases). V lost 6 bases and J lost 1, with 13 bases in between. The germline V gene has CDR1 DFQATT and CDR2 SNEGSKA (reference sequence). CDR3 length: 13 residues. The CDR3 protein is CSAHDYGSYEQYF. As DNA, the CDR3 is TGCAGTGCCCACGACTATGGGTCCTACGAGCAGTACTTC.

The sample holds many counts of this clonotype. The chain uses TRBV28 and TRBJ2-3; no clear D gene. The CDR3 sequence is 11 residues long. V lost 6 bases and J lost 6, with 7 bases in between. Germline values: CDR1 MDHEN, CDR2 SYDVKM. The CDR3 spells CASSSRDTQYF. CDR3 nucleotides: TGTGCCAGCAGCTCCCGGGATACGCAGTATTTT.